This T cell receptor (beta chain) came from a study of cytomegalovirus exposure and HLA in healthy donors. This clone was detected once. The antigen remains unidentified. Regarding the study as a whole: According to a later analysis, TCR clusters from the first cohort tended to co-occur in the 110 or so validation repertoires.

The assay was immunoSEQ multiplex PCR, and TCRdb's table has in-frame clones only and misses some. The table has about 73,000 clones, 85% to 95% seen once; the top ten hold less than 4%. Material for sequencing was PBMCs. The receptor comes from a man between 18 and 29 years old in good health and CMV-seronegative.

The CDR3 DNA reads TGTGCCAGTAGTTTGACTAGCGGGCCTAGCACAGATACGCAGTATTTT. It is translated as CASSLTSGPSTDTQYF. V and J are TRBV19 and TRBJ2-3; 10 nucleotides align to TRBD2. This CDR3 spans 16 amino acids. The germline gives CDR1 LNHDA, CDR2 SQIVND (reference sequence). The V segment lost 5 bases and the J segment 0 bases; nucleotides outside the gene matches: 5. The full variable domain, in which reference TRBV19 and TRBJ2-3 provide the parts outside the CDR3, is DGGITQSPKYLFRKEGQNVTLSCEQNLNHDAMYWYRQDPGQGLRLIYYSQIVNDFQKGDIAEGYSVSREKKESFPLTVTSAQKNPTAFYLCASSLTSGPSTDTQYFGPGTRLTVL.